This T cell receptor beta chain originates from a study of blood T cell repertoires in COVID-19. Study details: Italy, Spain and the United States were the sources of the convalescent and acute COVID-19 samples. PBMCs, B-cell-depleted T cells, or T cells were the source of the cDNA or gDNA that made up the material.

Original data processing: For nucleated cells, counts were estimated from reference gene primer amplification. Generated by immunoSEQ multiplex PCR, the TCRdb table keeps only in-frame clones and is missing some. V, J and clone size derive from that table, while D and trimming were established from the DNA sequence. The sample contains a few hundred thousand clones, 86% of which appear only once. A Seattle source enrolled patients during active infection and followed them longitudinally. Sequencing was done on a sample of peripheral blood. The clonotype was recovered from a woman aged 45-65 years with COVID-19, enrolled during active disease.

CDR3 sequence reads: CASSPGTGYGYTF. The DNA for the CDR3 is TGCGCCAGCAGCCCCGGGACAGGATATGGCTACACCTTC. The chain recombines TRBV5-1 with TRBJ1-2; TRBD1 agrees at 8 bases. CDR1 is SGHRS, CDR2 YFSETQ, per germline. The CDR3 extends over 13 amino acids. After removal of 4 bases from V and 5 bases from J, the junction contained 4 bases not matched to a gene.